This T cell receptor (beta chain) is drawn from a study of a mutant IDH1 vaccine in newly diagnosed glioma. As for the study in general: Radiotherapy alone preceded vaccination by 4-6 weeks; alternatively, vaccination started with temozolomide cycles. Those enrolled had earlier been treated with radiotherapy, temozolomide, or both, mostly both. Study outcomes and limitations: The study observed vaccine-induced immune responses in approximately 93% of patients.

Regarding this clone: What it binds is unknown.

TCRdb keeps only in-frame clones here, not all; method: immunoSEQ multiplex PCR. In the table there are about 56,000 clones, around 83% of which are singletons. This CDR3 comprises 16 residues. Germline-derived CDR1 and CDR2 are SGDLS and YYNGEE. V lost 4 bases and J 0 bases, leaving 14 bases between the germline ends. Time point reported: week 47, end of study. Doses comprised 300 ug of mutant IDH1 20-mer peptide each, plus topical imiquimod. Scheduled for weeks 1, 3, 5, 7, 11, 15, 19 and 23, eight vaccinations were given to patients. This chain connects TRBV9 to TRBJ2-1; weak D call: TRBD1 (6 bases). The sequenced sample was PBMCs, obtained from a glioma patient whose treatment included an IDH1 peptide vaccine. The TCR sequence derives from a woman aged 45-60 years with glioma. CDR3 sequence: CASSTGQQSSYNEQFF. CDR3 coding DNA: TGTGCCAGCAGCACCGGACAGCAAAGCTCCTACAATGAGCAGTTCTTC.